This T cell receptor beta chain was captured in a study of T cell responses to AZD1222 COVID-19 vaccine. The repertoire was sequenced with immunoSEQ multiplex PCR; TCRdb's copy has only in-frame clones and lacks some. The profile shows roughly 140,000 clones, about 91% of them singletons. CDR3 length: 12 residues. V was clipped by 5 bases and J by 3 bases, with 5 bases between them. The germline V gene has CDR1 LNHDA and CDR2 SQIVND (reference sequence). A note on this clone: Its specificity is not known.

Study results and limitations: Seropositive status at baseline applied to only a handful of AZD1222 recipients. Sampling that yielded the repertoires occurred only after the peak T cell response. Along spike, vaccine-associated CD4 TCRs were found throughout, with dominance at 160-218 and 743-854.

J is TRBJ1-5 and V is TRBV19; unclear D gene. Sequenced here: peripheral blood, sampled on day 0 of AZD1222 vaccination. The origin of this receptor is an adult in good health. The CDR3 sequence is CASSLLNQPQHF. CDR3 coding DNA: TGTGCCAGTAGTTTACTCAATCAGCCCCAGCATTTT.